This TCR beta chain derives from a study of cytomegalovirus exposure and HLA in healthy donors. Study background: Of all 400 or so donors who were genotyped, roughly 81% belonged to the Caucasian-associated ancestry cluster.

In the case of this clone: Antigen: not known.

Study-level points and caveats: For cytomegalovirus status, the classifier reportedly gave diagnoses with high specificity and sensitivity. The investigators catalogued 180 or so TCR beta chains as cytomegalovirus-associated.

The study ran its PCR with 60 Vbeta and 13 Jbeta primers. Clones were read by immunoSEQ multiplex PCR, and TCRdb kept only the in-frame ones, dropping some. The listing contains about 200,000 clones. Germline CDR1 and CDR2: MNHEY and SVGAGI. The CDR3 has 13 residues. V was cut by 2 bases and J by 6 bases, with 10 bases left in between. This TCR came from a boy aged 5-17 years in good health and CMV-seronegative. This chain uses TRBV6-5 with TRBJ1-1; D perhaps matches TRBD1 (6 bases). The specimen was PBMCs. The CDR3 loop is CASSYREGAEAFF. DNA for the CDR3: TGTGCCAGCAGTTACCGGGAGGGGGCTGAAGCTTTCTTT.